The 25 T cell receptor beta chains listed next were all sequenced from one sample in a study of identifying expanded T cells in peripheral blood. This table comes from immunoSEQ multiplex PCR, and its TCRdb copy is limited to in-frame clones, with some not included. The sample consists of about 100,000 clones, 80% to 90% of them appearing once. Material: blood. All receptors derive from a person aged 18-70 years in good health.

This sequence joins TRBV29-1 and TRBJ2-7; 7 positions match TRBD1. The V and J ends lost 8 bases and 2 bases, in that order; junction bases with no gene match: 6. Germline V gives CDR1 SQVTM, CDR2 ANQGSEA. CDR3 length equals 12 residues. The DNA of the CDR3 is TGCAGCTTCCGGACAGGAACCTACGAGCAGTACTTC. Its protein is CSFRTGTYEQYF.

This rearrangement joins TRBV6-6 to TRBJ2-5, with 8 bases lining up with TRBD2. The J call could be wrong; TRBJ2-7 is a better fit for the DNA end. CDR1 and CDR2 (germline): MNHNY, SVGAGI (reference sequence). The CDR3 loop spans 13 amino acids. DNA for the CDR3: TGTGCCAGCACTACATCGGGGGGGGACGAGCAGTACTTC. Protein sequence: CASTTSGGDEQYF.

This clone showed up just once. CDR3 protein: CASSRIGVSGANVLTF. As DNA, the CDR3 is TGTGCCAGCAGCAGGATCGGGGTCTCTGGGGCCAACGTCCTGACTTTC. V is TRBV5-6 and J is TRBJ2-6; maybe TRBD2 (5 bases). This CDR3 has 16 amino acids. Germline CDR1 is SGHDT and CDR2 is YYEEEE. Deletions cut 4 bases from V and 0 bases from J, with 11 bases between.

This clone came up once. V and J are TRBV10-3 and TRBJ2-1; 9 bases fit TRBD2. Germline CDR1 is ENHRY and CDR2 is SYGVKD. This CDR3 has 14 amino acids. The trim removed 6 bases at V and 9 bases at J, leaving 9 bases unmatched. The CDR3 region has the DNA TGTGCCATCAGAAGACTAGCGGATCACATTGAGCAGTTCTTC. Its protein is CAIRRLADHIEQFF.

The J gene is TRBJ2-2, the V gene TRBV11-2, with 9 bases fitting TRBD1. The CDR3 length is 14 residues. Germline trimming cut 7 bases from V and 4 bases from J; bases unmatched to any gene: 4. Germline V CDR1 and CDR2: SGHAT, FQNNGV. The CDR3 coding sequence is TGTGCCAGCACCCGGGACAGGGTCACCGGGGAGCTGTTTTTT. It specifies CASTRDRVTGELFF.

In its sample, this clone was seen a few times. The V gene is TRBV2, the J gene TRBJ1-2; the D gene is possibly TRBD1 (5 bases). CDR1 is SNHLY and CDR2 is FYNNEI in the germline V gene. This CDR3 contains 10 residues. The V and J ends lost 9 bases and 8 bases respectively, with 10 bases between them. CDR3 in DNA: TGTGCCAGTTGGGAGGGGGGCTACACCTTC. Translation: CASWEGGYTF.

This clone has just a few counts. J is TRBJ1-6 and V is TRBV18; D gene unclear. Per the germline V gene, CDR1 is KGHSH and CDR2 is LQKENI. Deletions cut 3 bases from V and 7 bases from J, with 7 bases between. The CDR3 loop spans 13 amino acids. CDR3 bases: TGTGCCAGCTCACCGGGTGGCAATTCACCCCTCCACTTT. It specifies CASSPGGNSPLHF.

CDR3 region: CASSSFELTSGRNEQFF. Written as DNA, the CDR3 is TGTGCCAGCAGCTCTTTTGAGCTAACTAGCGGGAGGAATGAGCAGTTCTTC. The chain employs TRBV7-3 and TRBJ2-1; TRBD2 matches at 12 bases. V dropped 4 bases and J dropped 7; count of bases not matched to a gene: 11. Germline CDR1 and CDR2: SGHTA and FQGTGA. The CDR3 sequence is 17 residues long.

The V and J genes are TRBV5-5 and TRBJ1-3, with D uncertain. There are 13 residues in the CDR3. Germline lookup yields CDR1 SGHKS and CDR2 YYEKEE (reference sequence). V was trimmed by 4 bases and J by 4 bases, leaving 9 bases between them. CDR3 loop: CASSQDLGNTIYF. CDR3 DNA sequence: TGTGCCAGCAGCCAGGACCTAGGAAACACCATATATTTT.

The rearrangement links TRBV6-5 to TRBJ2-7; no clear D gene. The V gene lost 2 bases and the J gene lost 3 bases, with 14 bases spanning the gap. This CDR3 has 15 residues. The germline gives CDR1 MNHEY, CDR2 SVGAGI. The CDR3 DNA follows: TGTGCCAGCAGTTACCGACCAACCGGGCTCTACGAGCAGTACTTC. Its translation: CASSYRPTGLYEQYF.

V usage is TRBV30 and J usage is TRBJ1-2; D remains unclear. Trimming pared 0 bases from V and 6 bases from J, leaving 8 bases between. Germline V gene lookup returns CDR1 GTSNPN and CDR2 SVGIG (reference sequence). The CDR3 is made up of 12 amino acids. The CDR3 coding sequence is TGTGCCTGGAGTGTGGTCCCCCATGGCTACACCTTC. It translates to CAWSVVPHGYTF. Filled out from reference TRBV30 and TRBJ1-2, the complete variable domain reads SQTIHQWPATLVQPVGSPLSLECTVEGTSNPNLYWYRQAAGRGLQLLFYSVGIGQISSEVPQNLSASRPQDRQFILSSKKLLLSDSGFYLCAWSVVPHGYTFGSGTRLTVV.

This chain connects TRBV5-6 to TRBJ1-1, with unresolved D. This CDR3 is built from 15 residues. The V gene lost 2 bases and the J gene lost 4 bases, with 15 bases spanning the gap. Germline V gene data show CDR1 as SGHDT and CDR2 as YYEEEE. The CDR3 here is CASSFQNARTTEAFF. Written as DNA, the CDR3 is TGTGCCAGCAGCTTCCAGAATGCTAGAACCACTGAAGCTTTCTTT.

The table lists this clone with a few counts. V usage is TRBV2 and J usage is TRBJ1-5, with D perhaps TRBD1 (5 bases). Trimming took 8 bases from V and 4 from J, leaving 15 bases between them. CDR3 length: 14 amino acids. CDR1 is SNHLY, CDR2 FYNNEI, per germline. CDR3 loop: CASQRGDSNQPQHF. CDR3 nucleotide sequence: TGTGCCAGCCAACGAGGGGACTCTAATCAGCCCCAGCATTTT.

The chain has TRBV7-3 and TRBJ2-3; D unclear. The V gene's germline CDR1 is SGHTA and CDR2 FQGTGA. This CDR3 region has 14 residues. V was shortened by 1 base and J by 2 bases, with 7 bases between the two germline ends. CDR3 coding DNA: TGTGCCAGCAGCTTAAAAGGGAACACAGATACGCAGTATTTT. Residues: CASSLKGNTDTQYF. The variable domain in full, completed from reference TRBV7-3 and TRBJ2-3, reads GAGVSQTPSNKVTEKGKYVELRCDPISGHTALYWYRQSLGQGPEFLIYFQGTGAADDSGLPNDRFFAVRPEGSVSTLKIQRTERGDSAVYLCASSLKGNTDTQYFGPGTRLTVL.

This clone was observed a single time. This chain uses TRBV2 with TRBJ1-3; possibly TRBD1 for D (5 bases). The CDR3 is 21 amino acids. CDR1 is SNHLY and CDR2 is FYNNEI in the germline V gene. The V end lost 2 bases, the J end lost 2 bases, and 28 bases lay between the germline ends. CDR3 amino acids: CASSETQGQRIRVGPGNTIYF. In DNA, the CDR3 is TGTGCCAGCAGTGAAACCCAGGGCCAGCGAATTCGTGTGGGTCCTGGAAACACCATATATTTT.

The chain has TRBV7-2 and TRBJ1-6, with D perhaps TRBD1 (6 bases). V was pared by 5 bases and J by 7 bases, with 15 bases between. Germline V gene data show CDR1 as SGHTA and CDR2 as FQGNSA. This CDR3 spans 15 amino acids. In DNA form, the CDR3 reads TGTGCCAGCAGCCGTTATCCGGGACAAAATTCACCCCTCCACTTT. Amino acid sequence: CASSRYPGQNSPLHF.

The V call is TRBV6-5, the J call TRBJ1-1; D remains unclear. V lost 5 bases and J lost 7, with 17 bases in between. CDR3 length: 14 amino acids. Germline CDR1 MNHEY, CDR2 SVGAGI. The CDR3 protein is CASSASAGGFEAFF. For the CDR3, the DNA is TGTGCCAGCAGTGCCTCCGCGGGAGGCTTTGAAGCTTTCTTT.

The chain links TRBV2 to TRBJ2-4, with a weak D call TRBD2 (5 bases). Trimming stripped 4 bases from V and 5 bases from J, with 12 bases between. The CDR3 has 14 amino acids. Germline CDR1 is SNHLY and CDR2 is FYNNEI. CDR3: CASSGPFGENIQYF. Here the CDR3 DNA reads TGTGCCAGCAGTGGGCCCTTCGGGGAAAACATTCAGTACTTC.

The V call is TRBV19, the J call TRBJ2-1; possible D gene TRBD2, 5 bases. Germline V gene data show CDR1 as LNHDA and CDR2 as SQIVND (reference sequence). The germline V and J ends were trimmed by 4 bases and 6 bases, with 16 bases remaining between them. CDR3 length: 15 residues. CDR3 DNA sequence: TGTGCCAGTAGTACCCCGGCTCCCCGGGGCAATGAGCAGTTCTTC. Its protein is CASSTPAPRGNEQFF.

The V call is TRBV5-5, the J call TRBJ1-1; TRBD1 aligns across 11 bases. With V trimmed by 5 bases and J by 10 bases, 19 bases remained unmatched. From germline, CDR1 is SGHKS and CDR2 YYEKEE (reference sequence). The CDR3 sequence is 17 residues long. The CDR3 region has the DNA TGTGCCAGCAGTCGTACGGGACAGGGGGAAACGGGGTTTACAGCTTTCTTT. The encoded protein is CASSRTGQGETGFTAFF.

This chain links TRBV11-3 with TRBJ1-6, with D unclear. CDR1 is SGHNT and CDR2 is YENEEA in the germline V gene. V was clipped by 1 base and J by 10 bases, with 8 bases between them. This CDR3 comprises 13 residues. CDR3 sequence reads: CASSLGIESPLHF. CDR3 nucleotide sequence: TGTGCCAGCAGCTTAGGAATTGAGTCACCCCTCCACTTT.

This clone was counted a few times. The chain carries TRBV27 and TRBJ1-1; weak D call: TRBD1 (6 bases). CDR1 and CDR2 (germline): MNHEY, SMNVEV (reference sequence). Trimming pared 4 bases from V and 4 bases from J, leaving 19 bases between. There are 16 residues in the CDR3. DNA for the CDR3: TGTGCCAGCAGTTCCCTTTTCTTCCCAGGGGCCACTGAAGCTTTCTTT. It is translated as CASSSLFFPGATEAFF.

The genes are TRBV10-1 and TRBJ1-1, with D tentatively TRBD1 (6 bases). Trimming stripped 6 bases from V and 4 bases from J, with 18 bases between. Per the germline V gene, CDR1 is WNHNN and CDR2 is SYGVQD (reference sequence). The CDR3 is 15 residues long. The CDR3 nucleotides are TGCGCCAGCAGCCCAGATCCAGGGGTTACCACTGAAGCTTTCTTT. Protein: CASSPDPGVTTEAFF.

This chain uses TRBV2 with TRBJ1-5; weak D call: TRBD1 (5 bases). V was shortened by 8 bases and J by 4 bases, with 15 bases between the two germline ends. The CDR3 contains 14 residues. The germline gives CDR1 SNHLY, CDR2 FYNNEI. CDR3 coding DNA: TGTGCCAGCCGGTTAGACAGTCCAAATCAGCCCCAGCATTTT. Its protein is CASRLDSPNQPQHF.

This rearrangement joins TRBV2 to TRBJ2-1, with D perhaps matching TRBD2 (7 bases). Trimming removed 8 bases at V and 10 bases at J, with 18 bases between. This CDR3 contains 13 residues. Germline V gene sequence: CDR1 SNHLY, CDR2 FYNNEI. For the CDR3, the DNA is TGTGCCAGCGGGGGGGCCGATCGGTGGGAGCAGTTCTTC. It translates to CASGGADRWEQFF.